The 24 T cell receptor beta chains below come from one sample, sequenced in a study of cytomegalovirus exposure and HLA in healthy donors. The PCR had 60 Vbeta and 13 Jbeta primers. Repertoires were generated with immunoSEQ multiplex PCR, while TCRdb's copy carries only in-frame clones and drops some. The table lists about 150,000 clones, around two thirds of them singletons. Material for sequencing was PBMCs. These receptors were obtained from a male donor in good health and CMV-seronegative.

The chain has TRBV5-1 and TRBJ2-1; 12 bases agree with TRBD2. CDR1 is SGHRS and CDR2 is YFSETQ in the germline V gene. There are 16 residues in the CDR3. Trimming at V came to 2 bases and at J to 12 bases, leaving 12 bases not matched to a gene. CDR3 nucleotides: TGCGCCAGCAGCTTAGGACTAGCGGGGACTCATTGGGGGCAGTTCTTC. Protein sequence: CASSLGLAGTHWGQFF.

The chain links TRBV5-6 to TRBJ2-5; D may be TRBD1 (5 bases). V shed 4 bases and J shed 3 bases, with 13 bases lying between them. Germline lookup yields CDR1 SGHDT and CDR2 YYEEEE. This CDR3 spans 14 amino acids. The CDR3 reads CASSPLPGKETQYF. The CDR3 DNA is TGTGCCAGCAGCCCCTTGCCAGGGAAAGAGACCCAGTACTTC. Full variable domain (remainder filled in from reference TRBV5-6 and TRBJ2-5): DAGVTQSPTHLIKTRGQQVTLRCSPKSGHDTVSWYQQALGQGPQFIFQYYEEEERQRGNFPDRFSGHQFPNYSSELNVNALLLGDSALYLCASSPLPGKETQYFGPGTRLLVL.

This chain links TRBV11-3 with TRBJ2-7, with D perhaps matching TRBD1 (6 bases). CDR1 and CDR2 from the germline V gene are SGHNT and YENEEA. Between the trimmed V and J ends, which lost 1 base and 4 bases, there was a span of 23 bases. CDR3 size: 18 residues. This chain's CDR3 is CASSLVPKLRGIGYEQYF. In DNA, the CDR3 is TGTGCCAGCAGCTTAGTTCCCAAACTCAGGGGCATCGGGTACGAGCAGTACTTC.

The gene calls are TRBV5-6 and TRBJ2-2; TRBD2 might be the D (5 bases). CDR3 size: 15 residues. The V end was cut by 2 bases, the J end by 4 bases, with 12 bases between. Germline CDR1 reads SGHDT; CDR2 reads YYEEEE. The DNA for the CDR3 is TGTGCCAGCAGCTTACGGACTGCGGGCACCGGGGAGCTGTTTTTT. Translation gives CASSLRTAGTGELFF.

The V and J genes are TRBV7-8 and TRBJ2-5; 11 positions match TRBD2. The CDR3 sequence is 17 residues long. Per germline, CDR1 SGHVS and CDR2 FQNEAQ. V lost 5 bases, J lost 1 base, and 9 bases stayed unmatched. Here the CDR3 reads CASSMTLAGGIQETQYF. In nucleotides, the CDR3 is TGTGCCAGCAGCATGACATTAGCGGGGGGGATCCAAGAGACCCAGTACTTC.

V is TRBV4-2 and J is TRBJ2-1; D may be TRBD2 (7 bases). V was clipped by 3 bases and J by 9 bases, with 18 bases between them. CDR3 size: 15 residues. The V gene's germline CDR1 is LGHNA and CDR2 YNFKEQ. The CDR3 spells CASSHSGGGRAEQFF. The CDR3 DNA is TGTGCCAGCAGCCATAGTGGGGGGGGGCGCGCTGAGCAGTTCTTC.

V gene TRBV19 combines with J gene TRBJ1-5, with 8 bases aligning to TRBD1. Trimming took 4 bases from V and 7 from J; bases not matched to a gene: 6. The CDR3 consists of 14 residues. Germline V gene data show CDR1 as LNHDA and CDR2 as SQIVND (reference sequence). CDR3 region: CASSTQGAQQPQHF. The CDR3 DNA reads as TGTGCCAGTAGTACGCAGGGGGCTCAACAGCCCCAGCATTTT.

This clone was found a few times. The chain couples TRBV9 to TRBJ1-2, with 7 positions matching TRBD1. The CDR3 contains 14 residues. Looked up from germline, CDR1 is SGDLS and CDR2 is YYNGEE. The V segment lost 4 bases and the J segment 6 bases; nucleotides outside the gene matches: 9. CDR3 protein: CASSFGTVEDGYTF. In nucleotides, the CDR3 is TGTGCCAGCAGCTTCGGGACAGTGGAAGATGGCTACACCTTC.

This clone was observed a handful of times. The rearrangement links TRBV15 to TRBJ2-7, with 8 bases that match TRBD2. This CDR3 contains 16 residues. After removal of 3 bases from V and 3 bases from J, the junction contained 10 bases not matched to a gene. Looked up from germline, CDR1 is LNHNV and CDR2 is YYDKDF (reference sequence). CDR3 in amino acids: CATSSRGLADDYEQYF. As DNA, the CDR3 is TGTGCCACCAGCAGCCGAGGACTAGCCGATGACTACGAGCAGTACTTC.

The chain combines TRBV19 with TRBJ1-3, with D uncertain. Deletions cut 6 bases from V and 2 bases from J, with 14 bases between. CDR1 and CDR2 (germline): LNHDA, SQIVND (reference sequence). The length of the CDR3 is 15 residues. Here the CDR3 DNA reads TGTGCCAGTAGACGGGAAGCCGGTACTGGAAACACCATATATTTT. This codes for CASRREAGTGNTIYF.

V and J are TRBV30 and TRBJ1-6, with 7 bases identical to TRBD1. This CDR3 region has 13 residues. V shed 7 bases, J shed 5 bases, and the junction held 5 bases outside the gene matches. Per the germline V gene, CDR1 is GTSNPN and CDR2 is SVGIG (reference sequence). The CDR3 loop is CALSRGNNSPLHF. The CDR3 region has the DNA TGTGCCTTAAGCAGGGGGAATAATTCACCCCTCCACTTT.

The gene calls are TRBV5-1 and TRBJ2-3, with TRBD1 matching over 8 bases. This CDR3 is built from 15 residues. In germline, CDR1 is SGHRS, CDR2 YFSETQ. Trimming at V came to 4 bases and at J to 3 bases, leaving 7 bases not matched to a gene. CDR3 residues: CASSVDRVGTDTQYF. The CDR3 nucleotides read TGCGCCAGCAGCGTGGACAGGGTAGGAACAGATACGCAGTATTTT.

As to this clone: At the DNA level, this CDR3 is encoded by other sequences in the same sample as well. V is TRBV5-4 and J is TRBJ1-2; perhaps TRBD1 as D (6 bases). Germline V gene lookup returns CDR1 SGHNT and CDR2 YYREEE (reference sequence). V was pared by 4 bases and J by 4 bases, with 11 bases between. CDR3 size: 13 residues. The CDR3 reads CASSLQGSYGYTF. CDR3 DNA: TGTGCCAGCAGCCTTCAGGGGTCCTATGGCTACACCTTC. The whole variable domain, remainder taken from reference TRBV5-4 and TRBJ1-2, is ETGVTQSPTHLIKTRGQQVTLRCSSQSGHNTVSWYQQALGQGPQFIFQYYREEENGRGNFPPRFSGLQFPNYSSELNVNALELDDSALYLCASSLQGSYGYTFGSGTRLTVV.

Only one count was recorded for this clone. V usage is TRBV7-8 and J usage is TRBJ2-3; 10 nucleotides align to TRBD2. Germline loops: CDR1 SGHVS, CDR2 FQNEAQ. The J segment lost 2 bases and the V segment lost 5 bases, leaving 7 bases of the junction unmatched. CDR3 size: 16 residues. The CDR3 here is CASSPLSGGVTDTQYF. The DNA of the CDR3 is TGTGCCAGCAGCCCGCTAAGCGGGGGGGTCACAGATACGCAGTATTTT.

This rearrangement joins TRBV30 to TRBJ2-1; 7 positions agree with TRBD2. Trimming removed 6 bases from V and 1 base from J; junction bases left unmatched: 6. The CDR3 covers 14 residues. CDR1 GTSNPN and CDR2 SVGIG come from the germline V gene (reference sequence). CDR3 amino acids: CACQIAGSYNEQFF. CDR3 in DNA: TGTGCCTGTCAAATAGCGGGTTCCTACAATGAGCAGTTCTTC. Complete variable domain (other parts from reference TRBV30 and TRBJ2-1): SQTIHQWPATLVQPVGSPLSLECTVEGTSNPNLYWYRQAAGRGLQLLFYSVGIGQISSEVPQNLSASRPQDRQFILSSKKLLLSDSGFYLCACQIAGSYNEQFFGPGTRLTVL.

V gene TRBV10-3 combines with J gene TRBJ1-2, with a weak D call TRBD1 (5 bases). This CDR3 contains 12 residues. Germline CDR1 reads ENHRY; CDR2 reads SYGVKD. The germline V and J ends were trimmed by 4 bases and 7 bases, with 10 bases remaining between them. The CDR3: CAISVREGGYTF. The CDR3 coding sequence is TGTGCCATCAGTGTCAGGGAAGGTGGCTACACCTTC.

The rearrangement joins TRBV7-3 to TRBJ2-2; D is perhaps TRBD2 (7 bases). The germline CDR1 and CDR2 sequences are SGHTA and FQGTGA. This CDR3 is 16 amino acids long. With 3 bases removed from V and 5 bases from J, the gap between germline ends came to 16 bases. CDR3 nucleotides: TGTGCCAGCAGCTTTTCTTACGGGGGGCTAACCGGGGAGCTGTTTTTT. Its translation is CASSFSYGGLTGELFF.

V usage is TRBV18 and J usage is TRBJ2-5; D uncertain. The CDR3 covers 13 residues. CDR1 and CDR2 (germline): KGHSH, LQKENI. V was clipped by 2 bases and J by 1 base, with 5 bases between them. The CDR3 region is CASSPSSQETQYF. CDR3 nucleotide sequence: TGTGCCAGCTCACCATCCAGCCAAGAGACCCAGTACTTC.

J is TRBJ1-1 and V is TRBV7-3; possible D gene TRBD1, 6 bases. With 5 bases removed from V and 0 bases from J, the gap between germline ends came to 10 bases. CDR3 size: 14 residues. The germline CDR1 and CDR2 sequences are SGHTA and FQGTGA. The CDR3 loop reads CASSPDSLNTEAFF. The DNA of the CDR3 is TGTGCCAGCAGCCCGGACAGTTTGAACACTGAAGCTTTCTTT.

The chain carries TRBV4-1 and TRBJ1-3; the D is unclear. Trimming left V 1 base short and J 8 bases short, with 9 bases between. Germline-derived CDR1 and CDR2 are MGHRA and YSYEKL. The CDR3 totals 13 residues. CDR3 residues: CASSQVRDYTIYF. The CDR3 region has the DNA TGCGCCAGCAGCCAAGTACGGGATTACACCATATATTTT.

The count of this clone is one. The CDR3 region is CASSGDLAGEETQYF. The CDR3 DNA reads TGTGCCAGCAGTGGGGACCTAGCGGGGGAAGAGACCCAGTACTTC. This chain joins TRBV25-1 and TRBJ2-5, with TRBD2 matching 10 bases. The CDR3 totals 15 residues. J gave up 3 bases and V 4 bases, and 5 bases lay outside the gene matches. CDR1 MGHDK and CDR2 SYGVNS come from the germline V gene.

The chain recombines TRBV5-8 with TRBJ2-5; 10 bases map to TRBD2. V lost 4 bases and J lost 0; bases outside the gene matches: 9. This CDR3 comprises 17 residues. Germline V gene sequence: CDR1 SGHTS, CDR2 YDEGEE. This CDR3 is CASSPGLALSYQETQYF. The CDR3 nucleotides are TGTGCCAGCAGCCCGGGACTAGCGCTAAGTTACCAAGAGACCCAGTACTTC.

CDR3 sequence (DNA): TGTGCCAGCAGTTATCGACAGGCCGCCTACGAGCAGTACTTC. This translates into CASSYRQAAYEQYF. V usage is TRBV27 and J usage is TRBJ2-7; tentative D call: TRBD1 (6 bases). V shed 4 bases and J shed 2 bases, with 12 bases lying between them. Looked up from germline, CDR1 is MNHEY and CDR2 is SMNVEV (reference sequence). This CDR3 has 14 residues.

This clone was seen a few times. The V call is TRBV18, the J call TRBJ1-2; 9 bases map to TRBD1. Germline V gene data show CDR1 as KGHSH and CDR2 as LQKENI. This CDR3 spans 16 amino acids. With V trimmed by 7 bases and J by 4 bases, 13 bases remained unmatched. The CDR3 DNA reads as TGTGCCAGCTTCCGAGACCGGGACAGGGACGGCTATGGCTACACCTTC. Its translation is CASFRDRDRDGYGYTF.